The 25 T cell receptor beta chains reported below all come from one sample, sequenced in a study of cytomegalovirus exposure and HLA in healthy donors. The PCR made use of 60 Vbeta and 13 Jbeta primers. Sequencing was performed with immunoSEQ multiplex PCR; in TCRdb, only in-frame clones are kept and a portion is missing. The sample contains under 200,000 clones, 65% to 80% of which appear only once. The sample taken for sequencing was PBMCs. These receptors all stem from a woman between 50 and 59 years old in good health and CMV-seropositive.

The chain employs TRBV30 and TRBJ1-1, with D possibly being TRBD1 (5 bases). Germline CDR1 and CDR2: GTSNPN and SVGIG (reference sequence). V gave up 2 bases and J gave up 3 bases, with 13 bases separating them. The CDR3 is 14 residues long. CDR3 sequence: CAWSSGQGYTEAFF. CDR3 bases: TGTGCCTGGAGTTCAGGCCAGGGATACACTGAAGCTTTCTTT.

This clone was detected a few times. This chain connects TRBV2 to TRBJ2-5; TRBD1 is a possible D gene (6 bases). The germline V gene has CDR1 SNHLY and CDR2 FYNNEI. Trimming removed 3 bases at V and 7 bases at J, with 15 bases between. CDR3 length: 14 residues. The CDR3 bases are TGTGCCAGCAGTGAGAGACAGGCAAAAGGGACCCAGTACTTC. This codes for CASSERQAKGTQYF.

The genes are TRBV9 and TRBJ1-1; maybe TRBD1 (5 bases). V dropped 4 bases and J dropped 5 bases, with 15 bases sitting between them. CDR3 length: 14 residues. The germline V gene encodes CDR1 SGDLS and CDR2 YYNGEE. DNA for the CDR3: TGTGCCAGCAGCAAGGAGGGGCAATTAACTGAAGCTTTCTTT. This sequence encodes CASSKEGQLTEAFF.

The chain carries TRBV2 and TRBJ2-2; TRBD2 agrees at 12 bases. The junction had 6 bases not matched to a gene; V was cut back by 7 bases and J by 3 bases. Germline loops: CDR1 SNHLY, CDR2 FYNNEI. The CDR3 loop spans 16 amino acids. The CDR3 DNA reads TGTGCCAGCACCCGGACTAGCGGGGTAGACACCGGGGAGCTGTTTTTT. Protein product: CASTRTSGVDTGELFF.

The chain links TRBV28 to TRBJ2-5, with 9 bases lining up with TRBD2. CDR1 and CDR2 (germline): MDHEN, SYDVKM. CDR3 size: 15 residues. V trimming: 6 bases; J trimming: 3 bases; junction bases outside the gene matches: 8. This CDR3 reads CASSPPAGGEETQYF. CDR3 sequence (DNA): TGTGCCAGCAGCCCCCCGGCGGGGGGGGAAGAGACCCAGTACTTC.

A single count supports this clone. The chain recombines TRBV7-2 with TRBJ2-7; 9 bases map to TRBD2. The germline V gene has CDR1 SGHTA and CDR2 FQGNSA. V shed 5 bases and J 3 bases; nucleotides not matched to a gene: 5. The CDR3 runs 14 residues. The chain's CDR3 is CASSRAGGYYEQYF. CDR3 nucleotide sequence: TGTGCCAGCAGCCGGGCGGGAGGGTACTACGAGCAGTACTTC.

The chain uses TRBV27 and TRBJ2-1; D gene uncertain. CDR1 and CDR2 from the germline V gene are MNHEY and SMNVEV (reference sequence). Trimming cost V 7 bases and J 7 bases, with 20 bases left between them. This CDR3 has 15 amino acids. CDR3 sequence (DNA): TGTGCCAGCACCTTAACTACCCTCGGCGCTAATGAGCAGTTCTTC. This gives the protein CASTLTTLGANEQFF.

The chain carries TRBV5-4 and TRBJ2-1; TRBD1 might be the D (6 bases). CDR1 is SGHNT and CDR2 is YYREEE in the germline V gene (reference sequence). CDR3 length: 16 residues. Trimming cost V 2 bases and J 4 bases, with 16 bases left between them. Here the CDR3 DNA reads TGTGCCAGCAGCTTTGATCAGGGGACGGGTTACAATGAGCAGTTCTTC. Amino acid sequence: CASSFDQGTGYNEQFF.

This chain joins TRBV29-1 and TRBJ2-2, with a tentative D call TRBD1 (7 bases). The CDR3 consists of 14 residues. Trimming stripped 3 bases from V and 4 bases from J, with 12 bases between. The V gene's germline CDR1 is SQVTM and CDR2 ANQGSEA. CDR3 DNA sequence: TGCAGCGTTGACCAGGGGGGAGGCACCGGGGAGCTGTTTTTT. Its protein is CSVDQGGGTGELFF.

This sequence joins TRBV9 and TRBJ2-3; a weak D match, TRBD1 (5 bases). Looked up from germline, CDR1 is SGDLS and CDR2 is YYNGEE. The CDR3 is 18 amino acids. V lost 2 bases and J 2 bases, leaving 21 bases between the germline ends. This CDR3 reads CASSVFRGHFTSTDTQYF. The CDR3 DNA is TGTGCCAGCAGCGTTTTTAGGGGCCATTTCACCTCCACAGATACGCAGTATTTT. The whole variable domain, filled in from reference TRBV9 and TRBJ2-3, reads DSGVTQTPKHLITATGQRVTLRCSPRSGDLSVYWYQQSLDQGLQFLIQYYNGEERAKGNILERFSAQQFPDLHSELNLSSLELGDSALYFCASSVFRGHFTSTDTQYFGPGTRLTVL.

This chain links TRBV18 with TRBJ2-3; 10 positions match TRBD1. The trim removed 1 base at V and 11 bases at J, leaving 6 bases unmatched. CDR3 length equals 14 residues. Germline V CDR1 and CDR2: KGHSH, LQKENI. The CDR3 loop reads CASSPLNDRGLQYF. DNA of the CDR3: TGTGCCAGCTCACCACTAAACGACAGGGGGCTGCAGTATTTT. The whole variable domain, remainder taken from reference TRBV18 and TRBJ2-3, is NAGVMQNPRHLVRRRGQEARLRCSPMKGHSHVYWYRQLPEEGLKFMVYLQKENIIDESGMPKERFSAEFPKEGPSILRIQQVVRGDSAAYFCASSPLNDRGLQYFGPGTRLTVL.

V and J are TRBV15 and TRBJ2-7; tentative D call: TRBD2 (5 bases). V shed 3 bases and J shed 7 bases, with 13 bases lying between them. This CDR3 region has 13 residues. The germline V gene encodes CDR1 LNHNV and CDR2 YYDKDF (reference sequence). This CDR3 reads CATSSDRRREQYF. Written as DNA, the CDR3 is TGTGCCACCAGCAGCGACCGGAGGAGGGAGCAGTACTTC.

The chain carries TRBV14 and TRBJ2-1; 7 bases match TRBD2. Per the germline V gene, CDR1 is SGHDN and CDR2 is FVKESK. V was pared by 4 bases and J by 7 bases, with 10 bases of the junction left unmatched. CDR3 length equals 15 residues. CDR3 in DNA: TGTGCCAGCAGCCCTCGGGGACTAACGGGGAATGAGCAGTTCTTC. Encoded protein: CASSPRGLTGNEQFF.

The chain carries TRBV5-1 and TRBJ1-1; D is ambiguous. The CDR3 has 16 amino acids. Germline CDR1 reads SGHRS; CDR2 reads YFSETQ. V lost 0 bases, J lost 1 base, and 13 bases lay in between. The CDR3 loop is CASSLAVSGRNTEAFF. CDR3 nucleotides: TGCGCCAGCAGCTTGGCCGTTTCAGGTAGGAACACTGAAGCTTTCTTT.

The CDR3 spells CASSEGTSGRRGTDTQYF. CDR3 DNA: TGTGCCAGCAGTGAAGGGACTAGCGGGAGAAGAGGCACAGATACGCAGTATTTT. V and J are TRBV6-4 and TRBJ2-3; 14 bases line up with TRBD2. CDR3 size: 18 residues. J lost 1 base, V lost 3 bases, and 6 bases had no gene match. CDR1 and CDR2 from the germline V gene are MRHNA and SNTAGT.

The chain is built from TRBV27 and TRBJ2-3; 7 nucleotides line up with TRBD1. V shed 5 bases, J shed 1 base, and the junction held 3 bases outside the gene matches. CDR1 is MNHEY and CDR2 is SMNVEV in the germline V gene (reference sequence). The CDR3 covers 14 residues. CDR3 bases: TGTGCCAGCAGTCCCGACAGGGGCACAGATACGCAGTATTTT. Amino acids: CASSPDRGTDTQYF.

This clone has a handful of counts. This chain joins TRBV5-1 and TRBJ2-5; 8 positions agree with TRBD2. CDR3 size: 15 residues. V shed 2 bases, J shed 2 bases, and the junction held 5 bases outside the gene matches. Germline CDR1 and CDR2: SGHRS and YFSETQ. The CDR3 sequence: CASSFSGINQETQYF. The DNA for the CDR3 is TGCGCCAGCAGCTTTAGCGGGATAAATCAAGAGACCCAGTACTTC.

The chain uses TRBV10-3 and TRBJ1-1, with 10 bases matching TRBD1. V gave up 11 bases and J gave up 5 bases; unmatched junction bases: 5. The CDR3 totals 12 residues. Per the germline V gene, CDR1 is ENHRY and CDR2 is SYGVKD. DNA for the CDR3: TGTGCCGTCGGACAGGGGGAGACTGAAGCTTTCTTT. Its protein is CAVGQGETEAFF.

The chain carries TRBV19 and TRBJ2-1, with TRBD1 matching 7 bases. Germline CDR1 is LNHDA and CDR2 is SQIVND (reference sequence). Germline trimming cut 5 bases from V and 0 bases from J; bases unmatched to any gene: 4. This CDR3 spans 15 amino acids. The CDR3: CASSSTGSSYNEQFF. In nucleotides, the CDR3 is TGTGCCAGTAGTTCGACAGGGAGCTCCTACAATGAGCAGTTCTTC. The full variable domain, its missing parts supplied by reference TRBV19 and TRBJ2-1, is DGGITQSPKYLFRKEGQNVTLSCEQNLNHDAMYWYRQDPGQGLRLIYYSQIVNDFQKGDIAEGYSVSREKKESFPLTVTSAQKNPTAFYLCASSSTGSSYNEQFFGPGTRLTVL.

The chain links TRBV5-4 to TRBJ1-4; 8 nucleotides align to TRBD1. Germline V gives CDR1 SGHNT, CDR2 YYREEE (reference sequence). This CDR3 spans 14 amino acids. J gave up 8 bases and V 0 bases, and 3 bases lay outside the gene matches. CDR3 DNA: TGTGCCAGCAGCTTGGACAGGGGGGACGAAAAACTGTTTTTT. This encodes CASSLDRGDEKLFF.

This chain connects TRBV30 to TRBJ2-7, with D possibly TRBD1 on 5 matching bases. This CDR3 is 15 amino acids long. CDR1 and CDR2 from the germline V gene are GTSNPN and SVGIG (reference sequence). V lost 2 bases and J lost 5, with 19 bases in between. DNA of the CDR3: TGTGCCTGGAGTCCCCATCAGGGAATCCCCCACGAGCAGTACTTC. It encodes CAWSPHQGIPHEQYF.

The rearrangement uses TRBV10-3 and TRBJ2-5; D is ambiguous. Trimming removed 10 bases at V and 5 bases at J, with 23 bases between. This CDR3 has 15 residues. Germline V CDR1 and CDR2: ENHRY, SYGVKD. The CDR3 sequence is CATARSSSPEETQYF. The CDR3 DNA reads TGTGCCACGGCCCGTTCTAGTTCCCCCGAGGAGACCCAGTACTTC.

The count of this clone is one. The CDR3 DNA is TGTGCCAGCAGTTACTCGAATGGCCTAGCCAATGGCTACACCTTC. It encodes CASSYSNGLANGYTF. The V gene is TRBV6-5, the J gene TRBJ1-2, with D hard to call. The CDR3 runs to 15 residues. Germline CDR1 and CDR2: MNHEY and SVGAGI. V was shortened by 0 bases and J by 6 bases, with 14 bases between the two germline ends.

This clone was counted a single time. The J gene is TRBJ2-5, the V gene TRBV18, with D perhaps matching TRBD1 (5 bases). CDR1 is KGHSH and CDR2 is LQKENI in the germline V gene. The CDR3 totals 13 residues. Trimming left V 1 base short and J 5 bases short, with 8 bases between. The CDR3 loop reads CASSPRGLETQYF. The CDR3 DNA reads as TGTGCCAGCTCACCACGGGGCCTCGAGACCCAGTACTTC.

CDR3 residues: CASRNPGTSGRAGSNEQFF. In DNA, the CDR3 is TGTGCCAGCAGGAACCCCGGGACTAGCGGGAGGGCCGGTAGCAATGAGCAGTTCTTC. This sequence joins TRBV2 and TRBJ2-1, with TRBD2 matching 16 bases. V trimming: 6 bases; J trimming: 6 bases; junction bases outside the gene matches: 14. Looked up from germline, CDR1 is SNHLY and CDR2 is FYNNEI. The CDR3 runs 19 residues.